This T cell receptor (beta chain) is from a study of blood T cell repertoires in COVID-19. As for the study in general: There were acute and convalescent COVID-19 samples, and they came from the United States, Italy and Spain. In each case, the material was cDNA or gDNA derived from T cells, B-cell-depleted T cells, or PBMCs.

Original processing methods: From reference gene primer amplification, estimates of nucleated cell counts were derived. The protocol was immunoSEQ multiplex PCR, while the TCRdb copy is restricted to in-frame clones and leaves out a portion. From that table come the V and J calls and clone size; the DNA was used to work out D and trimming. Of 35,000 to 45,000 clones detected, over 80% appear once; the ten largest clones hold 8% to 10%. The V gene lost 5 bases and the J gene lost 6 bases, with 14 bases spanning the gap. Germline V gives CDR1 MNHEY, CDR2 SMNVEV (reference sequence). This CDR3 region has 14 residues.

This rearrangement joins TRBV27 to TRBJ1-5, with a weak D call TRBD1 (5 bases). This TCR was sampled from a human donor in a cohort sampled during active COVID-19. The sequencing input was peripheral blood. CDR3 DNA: TGTGCCAGCAGTAACTACAGGTCGGCTCAGCCCCAGCATTTT. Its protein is CASSNYRSAQPQHF.